These 30 T cell receptor beta chains were sequenced from one sample in a study of cytomegalovirus exposure and HLA in healthy donors. It was with 60 Vbeta and 13 Jbeta primers that the PCR ran. Data came from immunoSEQ multiplex PCR; TCRdb stores just in-frame clones and leaves some out. The top ten hold about 4% of the sample, which has roughly 130,000 clones, under 90% seen once. Material for sequencing was PBMCs. The receptors here all came from a woman in her thirties or forties in good health and CMV-seronegative.

In its sample, this clone was seen once. This chain connects TRBV4-3 to TRBJ2-7; D might be TRBD1 (5 bases). In germline, CDR1 is LGHNA, CDR2 YSLEER. CDR3 length: 15 amino acids. V lost 0 bases to trimming and J lost 6 bases, with 15 bases between them. The CDR3 DNA reads TGCGCCAGCAGCCAAGAGTCCGAAGGCAGGGTCGAGCAGTACTTC. Protein: CASSQESEGRVEQYF.

V gene TRBV6-6 combines with J gene TRBJ1-1; D remains unclear. Trimming removed 5 bases from V and 0 bases from J, with 10 bases in between. From germline, CDR1 is MNHNY and CDR2 SVGAGI (reference sequence). The CDR3 consists of 14 residues. The CDR3 DNA follows: TGTGCCAGCAGTCAAACTACTATGAACACTGAAGCTTTCTTT. Protein: CASSQTTMNTEAFF.

The V call is TRBV11-2, the J call TRBJ1-1; D is possibly TRBD1 (6 bases). Trimming left V 3 bases short and J 3 bases short, with 14 bases between. Germline CDR1 reads SGHAT; CDR2 reads FQNNGV. The CDR3 is 15 residues long. The CDR3 nucleotides are TGTGCCAGCAGCTTCCCAGGGGCAGGGGACACTGAAGCTTTCTTT. It is translated as CASSFPGAGDTEAFF.

The chain is built from TRBV4-2 and TRBJ2-7; TRBD2 aligns across 11 bases. CDR1 is LGHNA and CDR2 is YNFKEQ in the germline V gene. The CDR3 totals 18 residues. The V and J ends lost 0 bases and 3 bases, in that order; junction bases with no gene match: 10. The CDR3 DNA is TGTGCCAGCAGCCAAGAATTACTTACTAGCGGGAGTTTCTACGAGCAGTACTTC. The encoded protein is CASSQELLTSGSFYEQYF.

This clone has a handful of counts. V is TRBV7-2 and J is TRBJ2-5; 9 bases fit TRBD2. Germline CDR1 is SGHTA and CDR2 is FQGNSA. With 1 base clipped from V and 5 bases from J, the junction kept 2 bases outside the gene matches. The CDR3 covers 14 residues. The CDR3 reads CASSLGGGAETQYF. CDR3 nucleotides: TGTGCCAGCAGCTTAGGCGGGGGGGCGGAGACCCAGTACTTC.

The chain joins TRBV4-3 to TRBJ2-5; a weak D match, TRBD1 (5 bases). The J call could be wrong; TRBJ2-7 is a better fit for the DNA end. Germline V gene data show CDR1 as LGHNA and CDR2 as YSLEER. This CDR3 region has 15 residues. The DNA of the CDR3 is TGCGCCAGCAGCCAAGCCCTGGGCAGGGAAGGCGAGCAGTACTTC. Translation gives CASSQALGREGEQYF.

The chain carries TRBV7-9 and TRBJ2-7, with TRBD1 identical over 7 bases. The germline CDR1 and CDR2 sequences are SEHNR and FQNEAQ (reference sequence). V gave up 5 bases and J gave up 9 bases; unmatched junction bases: 7. The CDR3 extends over 12 amino acids. This CDR3 reads CASSLRQGVQYF. CDR3 DNA: TGTGCCAGCAGCCTACGACAGGGTGTGCAGTACTTC.

This chain uses TRBV19 with TRBJ2-1; 9 bases are a match to TRBD2. Per the germline V gene, CDR1 is LNHDA and CDR2 is SQIVND (reference sequence). The trim removed 4 bases at V and 9 bases at J, leaving 10 bases unmatched. The length of the CDR3 is 15 residues. The CDR3 coding sequence is TGTGCCAGTAGTAGCGGGGGGGCCCTTGGGGGTGAGCAGTTCTTC. Amino acids: CASSSGGALGGEQFF.

The rearrangement joins TRBV15 to TRBJ2-1; perhaps TRBD1 as D (5 bases). The germline V gene encodes CDR1 LNHNV and CDR2 YYDKDF (reference sequence). The V end was cut by 0 bases, the J end by 11 bases, with 11 bases between. The CDR3 sequence is 13 residues long. The CDR3 DNA follows: TGTGCCACCAGCAGAGACTCCCAGGGCCAGCAGTTCTTC. It specifies CATSRDSQGQQFF.

This clone showed up just a few times. V and J are TRBV9 and TRBJ2-5; D perhaps matches TRBD2 (6 bases). V gave up 4 bases and J gave up 2 bases, with 12 bases separating them. CDR1 and CDR2 from the germline V gene are SGDLS and YYNGEE. The CDR3 spans 14 residues. CDR3 sequence (DNA): TGTGCCAGCAGCCTTGGGACTGTTCAAGAGACCCAGTACTTC. Its translation is CASSLGTVQETQYF.

Written as DNA, the CDR3 is TGCGCCAGCAGCCTTGACAGGGGTGAGGATACGCAGTATTTT. It encodes CASSLDRGEDTQYF. The rearrangement joins TRBV4-1 to TRBJ2-3; TRBD1 aligns across 8 bases. With V trimmed by 4 bases and J by 6 bases, 6 bases remained unmatched. The CDR3 spans 14 residues. Germline CDR1 and CDR2: MGHRA and YSYEKL.

The rearrangement joins TRBV27 to TRBJ1-5; a possible D gene is TRBD1 (5 bases). CDR1 and CDR2 (germline): MNHEY, SMNVEV (reference sequence). V was clipped by 3 bases and J by 0 bases, with 9 bases between them. The CDR3 runs to 15 residues. The CDR3 DNA sequence: TGTGCCAGCAGTTTCTCAGGGTATAGCAATCAGCCCCAGCATTTT. This encodes CASSFSGYSNQPQHF.

This clone came up once. The V gene is TRBV28, the J gene TRBJ1-2, with D perhaps matching TRBD1 (6 bases). From germline, CDR1 is MDHEN and CDR2 SYDVKM. This CDR3 is built from 13 residues. With 8 bases removed from V and 3 bases from J, the gap between germline ends came to 13 bases. The CDR3 region has the DNA TGTGCCAGCGGGGACACACCCTACTATGGCTACACCTTC. It yields the protein CASGDTPYYGYTF.

The chain employs TRBV7-2 and TRBJ2-1; 12 bases match TRBD2. Germline CDR1 is SGHTA and CDR2 is FQGNSA. CDR3 size: 17 residues. Losses at the gene ends were 10 bases for V and 5 bases for J; bases not matched to a gene: 15. Here the CDR3 reads CATMVLAGGNLNNEQFF. The CDR3, as DNA: TGTGCCACTATGGTTCTAGCGGGAGGGAATCTGAACAATGAGCAGTTCTTC.

The rearrangement joins TRBV15 to TRBJ2-5; the D gene is possibly TRBD1 (6 bases). Germline loops: CDR1 LNHNV, CDR2 YYDKDF (reference sequence). V was pared by 0 bases and J by 2 bases, with 10 bases between. This CDR3 contains 15 residues. The CDR3 region is CATSRDWTVQETQYF. Written as DNA, the CDR3 is TGTGCCACCAGCAGAGACTGGACAGTTCAAGAGACCCAGTACTTC.

V gene TRBV4-3 combines with J gene TRBJ2-6; D uncertain. V was trimmed by 4 bases and J by 1 base, leaving 14 bases between them. The CDR3 runs 17 residues. Germline CDR1 and CDR2: LGHNA and YSLEER. DNA of the CDR3: TGCGCCAGCAGCCCAGTGGGCAAAGGTTCTGGGGCCAACGTCCTGACTTTC. It translates to CASSPVGKGSGANVLTF.

The gene calls are TRBV7-3 and TRBJ2-2, with TRBD1 matching 7 bases. CDR3 length: 15 residues. V trimming: 10 bases; J trimming: 0 bases; junction bases outside the gene matches: 8. Germline values: CDR1 SGHTA, CDR2 FQGTGA. The CDR3 DNA is TGTGCCACCCGGGACAGCCCGGCGAACACCGGGGAGCTGTTTTTT. Translating gives CATRDSPANTGELFF.

The V gene is TRBV7-2, the J gene TRBJ2-1; TRBD2 aligns across 13 bases. V was pared by 4 bases and J by 7 bases, with 7 bases of the junction left unmatched. Germline loops: CDR1 SGHTA, CDR2 FQGNSA. CDR3 length: 16 residues. In DNA form, the CDR3 reads TGTGCCAGCAGCTCCCGGACTAGCGGGAGTTTGAATGAGCAGTTCTTC. Translating gives CASSSRTSGSLNEQFF.

This clone has just one count. The chain combines TRBV2 with TRBJ2-7, with D perhaps matching TRBD1 (5 bases). V lost 4 bases and J lost 0, with 10 bases in between. In germline, CDR1 is SNHLY, CDR2 FYNNEI. This CDR3 is built from 14 residues. The CDR3 region is CASSADTLSYEQYF. CDR3 nucleotide sequence: TGTGCCAGCAGTGCGGACACCCTCTCCTACGAGCAGTACTTC.

The chain has TRBV9 and TRBJ2-3; no clear D. This CDR3 comprises 15 residues. Trimming pared 0 bases from V and 2 bases from J, leaving 10 bases between. Germline V gene lookup returns CDR1 SGDLS and CDR2 YYNGEE. The CDR3 nucleotides are TGTGCCAGCAGCGTAGGGGCTGGGCTCACAGATACGCAGTATTTT. It is translated as CASSVGAGLTDTQYF.

This chain links TRBV27 with TRBJ2-2; possible D gene TRBD2, 6 bases. From germline, CDR1 is MNHEY and CDR2 SMNVEV (reference sequence). This CDR3 has 16 amino acids. Trimming took off 5 bases at V and 4 bases at J, with 17 bases between the two ends. CDR3 protein: CASSNRGGLPTGELFF. Here the CDR3 DNA reads TGTGCCAGCAGTAACCGTGGAGGGCTCCCCACCGGGGAGCTGTTTTTT.

This chain joins TRBV4-2 and TRBJ2-7; tentative D call: TRBD2 (5 bases). Trimming took off 0 bases at V and 4 bases at J, with 16 bases between the two ends. The germline CDR1 and CDR2 sequences are LGHNA and YNFKEQ. The CDR3 sequence is 16 residues long. The CDR3, as DNA: TGTGCCAGCAGCCAAGATTTAAGGACTGACGGATACGAGCAGTACTTC. This sequence encodes CASSQDLRTDGYEQYF.

This clone has a single count. This chain links TRBV28 with TRBJ2-1; D is possibly TRBD1 (6 bases). The CDR3 sequence is 12 residues long. The V end was cut by 6 bases, the J end by 10 bases, with 13 bases between. Germline V gene lookup returns CDR1 MDHEN and CDR2 SYDVKM. CDR3 region: CASSQAGVEQFF. The CDR3 DNA sequence: TGTGCCAGCAGCCAGGCAGGGGTGGAGCAGTTCTTC.

J is TRBJ1-1 and V is TRBV7-2; TRBD1 is a possible D gene (5 bases). In germline, CDR1 is SGHTA, CDR2 FQGNSA. The length of the CDR3 is 17 residues. V lost 2 bases and J 4 bases, leaving 20 bases between the germline ends. The CDR3: CASSLRAGRGVGTEAFF. The CDR3 coding sequence is TGTGCCAGCAGCTTAAGGGCGGGGCGAGGGGTGGGCACTGAAGCTTTCTTT.

The chain's CDR3 is CASSLNPGVTEAFF. In DNA form, the CDR3 reads TGTGCCAGCAGTCTAAACCCGGGGGTCACTGAAGCTTTCTTT. The chain joins TRBV28 to TRBJ1-1, with D tentatively TRBD1 (5 bases). Deletions cut 5 bases from V and 4 bases from J, with 14 bases between. CDR3 length: 14 residues. Per germline, CDR1 MDHEN and CDR2 SYDVKM.

The chain is built from TRBV27 and TRBJ1-1; D ambiguous. In germline, CDR1 is MNHEY, CDR2 SMNVEV (reference sequence). V was clipped by 5 bases and J by 6 bases, with 16 bases between them. The CDR3 has 14 residues. The CDR3 is CASSVDREEAEAFF. CDR3 bases: TGTGCCAGCAGTGTAGACCGGGAGGAAGCTGAAGCTTTCTTT.

The chain has TRBV19 and TRBJ1-2, with TRBD1 as a possible D gene (6 bases). This CDR3 is built from 15 residues. CDR1 and CDR2 (germline): LNHDA, SQIVND (reference sequence). Trimming pared 4 bases from V and 1 base from J, leaving 13 bases between. The DNA of the CDR3 is TGTGCCAGTAGTACCCCCGGGACACATAACTATGGCTACACCTTC. Protein: CASSTPGTHNYGYTF.

The chain has TRBV7-2 and TRBJ2-5; 9 bases line up with TRBD2. Looked up from germline, CDR1 is SGHTA and CDR2 is FQGNSA. The V segment lost 5 bases and the J segment 2 bases; nucleotides outside the gene matches: 12. The CDR3 sequence is 17 residues long. The CDR3 DNA is TGTGCCAGCAGCCTACAAAGGCGGACTAGCGTACAAGAGACCCAGTACTTC. Amino acids: CASSLQRRTSVQETQYF.

The chain employs TRBV7-8 and TRBJ2-7, with D unresolved. Trimming left V 5 bases short and J 3 bases short, with 8 bases between. Germline CDR1 reads SGHVS; CDR2 reads FQNEAQ. The CDR3 has 12 residues. Here the CDR3 reads CASSPGGYEQYF. DNA of the CDR3: TGTGCCAGCAGCCCCGGCGGCTACGAGCAGTACTTC.

This clone appeared a single time. The J gene is TRBJ1-3, the V gene TRBV29-1; 10 bases match TRBD1. Germline-derived CDR1 and CDR2 are SQVTM and ANQGSEA. The V segment lost 0 bases and the J segment 3 bases; nucleotides outside the gene matches: 5. CDR3 length equals 16 residues. CDR3 sequence (DNA): TGCAGCGTTGAAGACACGGACAGGGGGGATGGAAACACCATATATTTT. It encodes CSVEDTDRGDGNTIYF.